This is a list of T cell receptor beta chains from one sample in a study of control samples from healthy donors and cancer patients. The table came from immunoSEQ multiplex PCR; TCRdb's copy has only in-frame clones and leaves some out. The sample gives over 150,000 clones, just over 95% of which show up once; about 0.94% is in the top ten. The sequencing input was blood. These receptors originate from a woman in her twenties or thirties in good health. CDR3s include the opening cysteine and the closing phenylalanine or tryptophan. Clone sizes are given selectively: once, few, many, or a class where the clone is expanded.

V,J,size,CDR3
TRBV9,TRBJ2-5,NA,CASSAGTGHETQYF
TRBV2,TRBJ2-7,NA,CASNWDRGNYEQYF
TRBV13,TRBJ2-2,NA,CASSYWLRTGELFF
TRBV18,TRBJ2-3,NA,CASSPPGPTDTQYF
TRBV19,TRBJ1-2,NA,CASSIPDYGYTF
TRBV5-1,TRBJ1-6,NA,CASSRGGFRDRVQEYYNSPLHF
TRBV15,TRBJ2-7,once,CATSRDLGREQYF
TRBV2,TRBJ2-3,NA,CASRRQGGADTQYF
TRBV5-4,TRBJ2-1,once,CASRLELAGGGNEQFF
TRBV15,TRBJ1-4,NA,CATSRGGTENEKLFF
TRBV13,TRBJ2-7,once,CASSFGTLTYEQYF